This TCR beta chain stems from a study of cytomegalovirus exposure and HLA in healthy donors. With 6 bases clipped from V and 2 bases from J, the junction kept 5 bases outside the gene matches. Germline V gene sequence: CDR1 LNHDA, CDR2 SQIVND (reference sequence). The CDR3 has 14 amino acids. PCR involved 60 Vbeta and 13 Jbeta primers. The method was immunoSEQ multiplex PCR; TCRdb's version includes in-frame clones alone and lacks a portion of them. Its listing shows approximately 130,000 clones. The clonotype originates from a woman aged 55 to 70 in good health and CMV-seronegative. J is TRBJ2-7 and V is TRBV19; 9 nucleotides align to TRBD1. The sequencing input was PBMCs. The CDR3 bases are TGTGCCAGTAGCTACCGGGACAGGGCCTACGAGCAGTACTTC. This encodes CASSYRDRAYEQYF.